These 3 T cell receptor beta chains were all obtained from the same sample, sequenced in a study of T cell changes during pregnancy in multiple sclerosis. Profiling relied on immunoSEQ multiplex PCR, and the TCRdb table lists in-frame clones only, not all of them. This sample has about 52,000 clones; 85% to 95% occur once, and the top ten carry 0.74%. The sequences come from CD4+ T cells from peripheral blood mononuclear cells, collected in the third trimester of pregnancy. These receptors all stem from a female donor with multiple sclerosis, enrolled in a pregnancy study.

This clone was counted a single time. V and J are TRBV11-3 and TRBJ2-5, with 8 bases fitting TRBD2. CDR1 SGHNT and CDR2 YENEEA come from the germline V gene. The CDR3 is 15 amino acids. The trim removed 4 bases at V and 5 bases at J, leaving 9 bases unmatched. The CDR3 nucleotides read TGTGCCAGCAGCTCTTCGGGGGGGGTTTGGGAGACCCAGTACTTC. Translating it yields CASSSSGGVWETQYF.

The rearrangement links TRBV19 to TRBJ1-3; 7 nucleotides align to TRBD1. The V gene's germline CDR1 is LNHDA and CDR2 SQIVND (reference sequence). This CDR3 is built from 18 residues. V was pared by 5 bases and J by 0 bases, with 13 bases of the junction left unmatched. As DNA, the CDR3 is TGTGCCAGTAGTCTAACACACCGCCGGGACAGCTCTGGAAACACCATATATTTT. This codes for CASSLTHRRDSSGNTIYF.

This sequence joins TRBV19 and TRBJ1-1; 10 bases match TRBD1. Germline V gene data show CDR1 as LNHDA and CDR2 as SQIVND (reference sequence). V lost 6 bases, J lost 4 bases, and 11 bases stayed unmatched. This CDR3 spans 16 amino acids. The CDR3 DNA sequence: TGTGCCAGTAGCCGGGACAGGGGAGGGATGGGCACTGAAGCTTTCTTT. It translates to CASSRDRGGMGTEAFF.